Listed here are 27 T cell receptor beta chains from one sample, sequenced in a study of T cell responses to AZD1222 COVID-19 vaccine. Clones were sequenced by immunoSEQ multiplex PCR, and TCRdb holds only the in-frame ones, with some missing. Of 120,000 or so clones listed, about 90% are singletons. The sample was peripheral blood, taken on day 0 of AZD1222 vaccination. The receptors derive from an adult in good health.

The V and J genes are TRBV29-1 and TRBJ2-2, with D possibly TRBD2 on 7 matching bases. The V gene's germline CDR1 is SQVTM and CDR2 ANQGSEA. The CDR3 runs to 16 residues. Trimming removed 5 bases from V and 5 bases from J, with 21 bases in between. The DNA for the CDR3 is TGCAGCGTTAACTCGGGGGGCCTGGGTCTGACCGGGGAGCTGTTTTTT. Amino acid sequence: CSVNSGGLGLTGELFF.

The rearrangement links TRBV28 to TRBJ1-5; 8 bases agree with TRBD1. Germline V gives CDR1 MDHEN, CDR2 SYDVKM. The trim removed 5 bases at V and 2 bases at J, leaving 5 bases unmatched. The CDR3 spans 15 residues. CDR3 amino acids: CASSRDRGGNQPQHF. In nucleotides, the CDR3 is TGTGCCAGCAGTCGAGACAGGGGTGGCAATCAGCCCCAGCATTTT.

As regards this clone: Within the sample, other DNA sequences also encode this same CDR3. The rearrangement links TRBV5-4 to TRBJ2-3; TRBD2 might be the D (5 bases). There are 13 residues in the CDR3. V dropped 2 bases and J dropped 4 bases, with 8 bases sitting between them. CDR1 and CDR2 (germline): SGHNT, YYREEE (reference sequence). CDR3 nucleotide sequence: TGTGCCAGCAGCTTACCCGGGGCAGATACGCAGTATTTT. It translates to CASSLPGADTQYF.

This chain uses TRBV27 with TRBJ2-1, with D perhaps TRBD2 (6 bases). CDR1 is MNHEY and CDR2 is SMNVEV in the germline V gene (reference sequence). This CDR3 contains 17 residues. V shed 6 bases and J shed 0 bases, with 18 bases lying between them. The chain's CDR3 is CASRDPLAASSYNEQFF. The DNA of the CDR3 is TGTGCCAGCAGAGACCCATTAGCGGCGAGCTCCTACAATGAGCAGTTCTTC.

DNA for the CDR3: TGTGCCAGTAGTATTTTGCCCACAGATACGCAGTATTTT. Its protein product is CASSILPTDTQYF. The rearrangement uses TRBV19 and TRBJ2-3; D unclear. V was pared by 3 bases and J by 2 bases, with 6 bases between. The germline gives CDR1 LNHDA, CDR2 SQIVND (reference sequence). This CDR3 contains 13 residues. Variable domain in full (rest from reference TRBV19 and TRBJ2-3): DGGITQSPKYLFRKEGQNVTLSCEQNLNHDAMYWYRQDPGQGLRLIYYSQIVNDFQKGDIAEGYSVSREKKESFPLTVTSAQKNPTAFYLCASSILPTDTQYFGPGTRLTVL.

The chain combines TRBV28 with TRBJ2-1; 7 bases map to TRBD2. The V segment lost 7 bases and the J segment 0 bases; nucleotides outside the gene matches: 3. CDR1 is MDHEN and CDR2 is SYDVKM in the germline V gene. The CDR3 length is 14 residues. The CDR3 is CASTPGGSYNEQFF. The CDR3 DNA reads TGTGCCAGCACCCCGGGAGGCTCCTACAATGAGCAGTTCTTC.

The chain employs TRBV19 and TRBJ1-1; D remains ambiguous. Trimming took 11 bases from V and 5 from J, leaving 18 bases between them. Germline-derived CDR1 and CDR2 are LNHDA and SQIVND (reference sequence). The CDR3 consists of 13 residues. CDR3 protein: CAALGRVRTEAFF. In DNA, the CDR3 is TGTGCCGCCTTGGGCCGGGTGAGAACTGAAGCTTTCTTT.

This rearrangement joins TRBV28 to TRBJ1-1; TRBD1 matches 9 bases. Germline lookup yields CDR1 MDHEN and CDR2 SYDVKM. This CDR3 has 19 amino acids. V was clipped by 6 bases and J by 1 base; unmatched bases: 18. CDR3 region: CASRSSTGGPYWGNTEAFF. The CDR3, as DNA: TGTGCCAGCAGATCCTCAACAGGGGGCCCCTACTGGGGGAACACTGAAGCTTTCTTT.

The rearrangement uses TRBV5-1 and TRBJ2-7, with D perhaps TRBD1 or TRBD2 (5 bases each). In germline, CDR1 is SGHRS, CDR2 YFSETQ. This CDR3 has 15 residues. Trimming stripped 0 bases from V and 12 bases from J, with 22 bases between. The CDR3 sequence: CASSLAPGSEVGWYF. The CDR3 nucleotides are TGCGCCAGCAGCTTGGCTCCAGGGAGTGAGGTTGGGTGGTACTTC.

The chain combines TRBV5-1 with TRBJ2-7; 8 bases align to TRBD2. The CDR3 spans 16 residues. Germline V gives CDR1 SGHRS, CDR2 YFSETQ. J was trimmed by 5 bases and V by 2 bases; bases with no gene match: 12. DNA for the CDR3: TGCGCCAGCAGCTTCGGGGGGGCCGGGAGGGCCGACGAGCAGTACTTC. Translating gives CASSFGGAGRADEQYF.

This chain connects TRBV5-6 to TRBJ2-6; 10 bases are shared with TRBD1. J lost 0 bases, V lost 7 bases, and 7 bases had no gene match. CDR3 size: 17 residues. Germline assignment: CDR1 SGHDT and CDR2 YYEEEE. CDR3 sequence reads: CASEPGQGISGANVLTF. The CDR3 region has the DNA TGTGCCAGCGAGCCGGGACAGGGGATCTCTGGGGCCAACGTCCTGACTTTC. Combining the CDR3 with reference TRBV5-6 and TRBJ2-6 gives the whole variable domain DAGVTQSPTHLIKTRGQQVTLRCSPKSGHDTVSWYQQALGQGPQFIFQYYEEEERQRGNFPDRFSGHQFPNYSSELNVNALLLGDSALYLCASEPGQGISGANVLTFGAGSRLTVL.

This chain connects TRBV6-5 to TRBJ1-4; D gene ambiguous. Germline CDR1 reads MNHEY; CDR2 reads SVGAGI. The CDR3 totals 15 residues. V was cut by 5 bases and J by 5 bases, with 15 bases left in between. The CDR3 bases are TGTGCCAGCAGTCGTGTCGGCGTGCTGAATGAAAAACTGTTTTTT. Translated, it gives CASSRVGVLNEKLFF.

V gene TRBV14 combines with J gene TRBJ1-1; 7 bases line up with TRBD1. The CDR3 covers 15 residues. Trimming removed 4 bases from V and 3 bases from J; junction bases left unmatched: 8. Germline values: CDR1 SGHDN, CDR2 FVKESK. CDR3: CASSPGGGRYTEAFF. CDR3 nucleotides: TGTGCCAGCAGCCCAGGGGGGGGGAGATACACTGAAGCTTTCTTT.

The chain is built from TRBV7-9 and TRBJ1-1; no firm D call. Germline CDR1 and CDR2: SEHNR and FQNEAQ (reference sequence). Trimming removed 11 bases from V and 6 bases from J, with 4 bases in between. The CDR3 loop spans 8 amino acids. CDR3 region: CAPPEAFF. Written as DNA, the CDR3 is TGTGCCCCACCTGAAGCTTTCTTT. Full variable domain (missing parts from reference TRBV7-9 and TRBJ1-1): DTGVSQNPRHKITKRGQNVTFRCDPISEHNRLYWYRQTLGQGPEFLTYFQNEAQLEKSRLLSDRFSAERPKGSFSTLEIQRTEQGDSAMYLCAPPEAFFGQGTRLTVV.

V usage is TRBV6-5 and J usage is TRBJ2-3; 7 bases are a match to TRBD1. Germline V gives CDR1 MNHEY, CDR2 SVGAGI. The CDR3 runs 15 residues. The trim removed 6 bases at V and 0 bases at J, leaving 6 bases unmatched. In DNA form, the CDR3 reads TGTGCCAGCAGACCAAGGGGGCTGAGCACAGATACGCAGTATTTT. As protein: CASRPRGLSTDTQYF.

J is TRBJ2-2 and V is TRBV5-6; 9 bases are a match to TRBD1. V lost 4 bases to trimming and J lost 0 bases; unmatched junction nucleotides: 10. Germline lookup yields CDR1 SGHDT and CDR2 YYEEEE. The CDR3 runs to 18 residues. DNA of the CDR3: TGTGCCAGCAGCGCACCGGGACAGGGCTACTCGAACACCGGGGAGCTGTTTTTT. This translates into CASSAPGQGYSNTGELFF.

The chain recombines TRBV5-4 with TRBJ2-7, with D tentatively TRBD2 (7 bases). Trimming left V 4 bases short and J 3 bases short, with 20 bases between. The germline CDR1 and CDR2 sequences are SGHNT and YYREEE (reference sequence). The CDR3 loop spans 16 amino acids. This CDR3 reads CASSPGGGGNLYEQYF. CDR3 DNA sequence: TGTGCCAGCAGCCCGGGGGGCGGGGGTAATCTCTACGAGCAGTACTTC.

This chain uses TRBV28 with TRBJ1-5, with D unresolved. CDR1 is MDHEN and CDR2 is SYDVKM in the germline V gene. Trimming pared 7 bases from V and 9 bases from J, leaving 19 bases between. The CDR3 spans 14 residues. CDR3 protein: CASTNFSPLGPQHF. In DNA, the CDR3 is TGTGCCAGCACCAACTTTTCCCCACTGGGGCCCCAGCATTTT.

There are many counts of this clone. The rearrangement joins TRBV6-1 to TRBJ1-4; D might be TRBD1 (5 bases). Per germline, CDR1 MNHNS and CDR2 SASEGT. The length of the CDR3 is 14 residues. Trimming removed 0 bases from V and 6 bases from J, with 8 bases in between. The CDR3 sequence: CASSEAWDHEKLFF. In nucleotides, the CDR3 is TGTGCCAGCAGTGAAGCATGGGACCATGAAAAACTGTTTTTT.

The gene calls are TRBV7-9 and TRBJ2-7, with D possibly being TRBD1 (5 bases). V shed 4 bases and J shed 2 bases, with 12 bases lying between them. In germline, CDR1 is SEHNR, CDR2 FQNEAQ (reference sequence). The CDR3 runs 14 residues. The CDR3: CASSSTVIAYEQYF. Here the CDR3 DNA reads TGTGCCAGCAGCTCGACAGTGATTGCCTACGAGCAGTACTTC.

The chain combines TRBV7-9 with TRBJ1-2; possible D gene TRBD1, 6 bases. The V end lost 11 bases, the J end lost 7 bases, and 20 bases lay between the germline ends. Germline V gene lookup returns CDR1 SEHNR and CDR2 FQNEAQ (reference sequence). This CDR3 comprises 13 residues. CDR3: CASARGGRGGYTF. The CDR3, as DNA: TGTGCCTCGGCAAGAGGGGGGCGCGGTGGCTACACCTTC.

The chain recombines TRBV2 with TRBJ2-6; TRBD1 aligns across 7 bases. Per the germline V gene, CDR1 is SNHLY and CDR2 is FYNNEI. CDR3 size: 14 residues. The V and J ends lost 6 bases and 2 bases, in that order; junction bases with no gene match: 1. CDR3 protein: CASSTGAGANVLTF. For the CDR3, the DNA is TGTGCCAGCAGCACAGGGGCTGGGGCCAACGTCCTGACTTTC.

This clone is medium-sized (0.01 to 0.1%) by share. CDR3 DNA sequence: TGTGCCAGCAGCTCAATTAGAGGGGGGGAGACCCAGTACTTC. Amino acid sequence: CASSSIRGGETQYF. V and J are TRBV7-9 and TRBJ2-5, with D perhaps assigned TRBD1 or TRBD2 (6 bases each). V dropped 4 bases and J dropped 5 bases, with 14 bases sitting between them. This CDR3 is 14 amino acids long. In germline, CDR1 is SEHNR, CDR2 FQNEAQ (reference sequence).

The chain joins TRBV11-2 to TRBJ2-1; D remains unclear. CDR1 and CDR2 from the germline V gene are SGHAT and FQNNGV. The V end lost 1 base, the J end lost 9 bases, and 13 bases lay between the germline ends. The CDR3 runs to 14 residues. CDR3 DNA sequence: TGTGCCAGCAGCTTAGCGTTAAGGGCCGGTGAGCAGTTCTTC. Its protein is CASSLALRAGEQFF.

The chain is built from TRBV5-1 and TRBJ2-7; no firm D call. Trimming removed 5 bases from V and 5 bases from J, with 11 bases in between. Germline loops: CDR1 SGHRS, CDR2 YFSETQ. This CDR3 comprises 12 residues. The CDR3 DNA follows: TGCGCCAGCAGGCAAGAGAGGCACGAGCAGTACTTC. It codes for CASRQERHEQYF.

V and J are TRBV4-2 and TRBJ2-7; TRBD2 agrees at 12 bases. Germline CDR1 LGHNA, CDR2 YNFKEQ. The V gene end was trimmed by 1 base and the J gene end by 6 bases; junction bases not matched to a gene: 10. The CDR3 spans 17 residues. CDR3 sequence reads: CASSQGASGREITEQYF. DNA of the CDR3: TGTGCCAGCAGCCAAGGGGCTAGCGGGAGGGAAATCACCGAGCAGTACTTC.

This clone was counted once. This chain joins TRBV7-8 and TRBJ1-1, with D unresolved. The germline V gene encodes CDR1 SGHVS and CDR2 FQNEAQ. This CDR3 is built from 14 residues. The V end lost 5 bases, the J end lost 11 bases, and 21 bases lay between the germline ends. The CDR3 spells CASSLLTSGLAAFF. The CDR3 DNA sequence: TGTGCCAGCAGCCTACTTACATCGGGTCTGGCGGCTTTCTTT.